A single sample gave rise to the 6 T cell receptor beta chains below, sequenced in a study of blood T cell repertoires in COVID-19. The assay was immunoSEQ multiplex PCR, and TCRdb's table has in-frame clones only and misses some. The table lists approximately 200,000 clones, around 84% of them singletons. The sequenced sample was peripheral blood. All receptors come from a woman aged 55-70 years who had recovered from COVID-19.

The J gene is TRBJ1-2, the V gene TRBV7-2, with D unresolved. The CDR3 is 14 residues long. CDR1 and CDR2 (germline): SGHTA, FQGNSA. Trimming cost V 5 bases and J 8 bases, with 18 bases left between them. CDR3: CASSNNRFLGGYTF. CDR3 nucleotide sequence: TGTGCCAGCAGCAACAATAGGTTTCTGGGCGGCTACACCTTC.

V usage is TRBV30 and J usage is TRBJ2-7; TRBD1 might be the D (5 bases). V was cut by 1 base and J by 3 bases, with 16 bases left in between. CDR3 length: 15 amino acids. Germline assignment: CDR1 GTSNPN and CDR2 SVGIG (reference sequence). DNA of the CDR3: TGTGCCTGGAGTGAGGGGTACGGCTCCCTCTACGAGCAGTACTTC. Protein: CAWSEGYGSLYEQYF.

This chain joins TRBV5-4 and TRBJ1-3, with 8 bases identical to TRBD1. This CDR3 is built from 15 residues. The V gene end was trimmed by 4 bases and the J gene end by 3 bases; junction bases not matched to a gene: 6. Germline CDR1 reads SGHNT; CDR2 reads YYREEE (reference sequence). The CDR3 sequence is CASSTDRGRGNTIYF. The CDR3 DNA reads TGTGCCAGCAGCACCGACAGGGGACGTGGAAACACCATATATTTT. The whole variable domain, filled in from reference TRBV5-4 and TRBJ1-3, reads ETGVTQSPTHLIKTRGQQVTLRCSSQSGHNTVSWYQQALGQGPQFIFQYYREEENGRGNFPPRFSGLQFPNYSSELNVNALELDDSALYLCASSTDRGRGNTIYFGEGSWLTVV.

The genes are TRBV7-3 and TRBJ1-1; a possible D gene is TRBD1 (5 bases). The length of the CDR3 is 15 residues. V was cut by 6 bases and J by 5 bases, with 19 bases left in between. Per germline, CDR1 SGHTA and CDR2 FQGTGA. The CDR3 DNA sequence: TGTGCCAGCAGTCGAACCCCGGGGGAATGGACTGAAGCTTTCTTT. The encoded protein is CASSRTPGEWTEAFF.

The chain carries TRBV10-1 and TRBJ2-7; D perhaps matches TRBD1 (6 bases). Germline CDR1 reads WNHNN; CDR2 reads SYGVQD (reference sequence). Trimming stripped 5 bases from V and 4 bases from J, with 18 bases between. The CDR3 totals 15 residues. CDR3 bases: TGCGCCAGCAGTCCAAGCAGGGGCGAGATGTACGAGCAGTACTTC. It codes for CASSPSRGEMYEQYF.

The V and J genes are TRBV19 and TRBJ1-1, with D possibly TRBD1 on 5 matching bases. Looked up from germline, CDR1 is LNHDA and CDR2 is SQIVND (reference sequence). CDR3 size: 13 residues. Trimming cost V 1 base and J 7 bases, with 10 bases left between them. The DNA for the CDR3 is TGTGCCAGTAGTATAGTGGGGGGGAGTGAAGCTTTCTTT. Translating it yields CASSIVGGSEAFF.